The T cell receptor beta chain described here comes from a study of CD8+CD57+ T cells in acquired aplastic anemia. Study in general: DNA per sorted CD4+ or CD8+ sample ranged roughly 0.19 to 30 ug, averaging about 3 ug.

Using genomic DNA as the template, TCR beta VDJ and CDR3 profiling was carried out. Via MiXCR, TCRdb re-called the reads, giving one row per CDR3 protein. The sample holds approximately 170,000 distinct CDR3 sequences, approximately 51% seen once. Germline CDR1 reads GTSNPN; CDR2 reads SVGIG (reference sequence). The CDR3 totals 14 residues. The V and J ends lost 5 bases and 8 bases respectively, with 19 bases between them. It was patients with CD8+CD57+ cell expansion by flow cytometry who were chosen for sequencing. This TCR came from a human donor with aplastic anemia. Sequences were obtained from sorted CD4+, CD8+, or CD8+CD57+ T cells (not recorded which) from PBMCs. V and J are TRBV30 and TRBJ1-3; a weak D match, TRBD1 (6 bases). The CDR3 nucleotides read TGTGCCTGGGACTCGGGGGCGGGGTTGGACACCATATATTTT. Its translation: CAWDSGAGLDTIYF.